These 14 T cell receptor beta chains share one sample of origin, sequenced in a study of graft-versus-host responses after intestinal transplantation. Assay: immunoSEQ multiplex PCR; the TCRdb copy retains only in-frame clones and omits some. Seen here are tens of thousands of clones, over 85% observed once, and the top ten hold about 0.3%. Their recognized antigens are unknown. The sequences come from unstimulated CD4+ T cells sorted from spleen or lymph node cells, collected before intestinal transplant. These receptors came from a human donor who received an intestinal transplant.

The V call is TRBV18, the J call TRBJ2-3, with D tentatively TRBD1 or TRBD2 (5 bases each). This CDR3 is 17 amino acids long. V shed 6 bases and J shed 4 bases, with 23 bases lying between them. Germline V gene sequence: CDR1 KGHSH, CDR2 LQKENI. CDR3: CASSPTGTSSGPDTQYF. The CDR3 DNA reads TGTGCCAGCTCTCCTACTGGGACCTCTAGTGGCCCAGATACGCAGTATTTT.

The rearrangement uses TRBV27 and TRBJ1-1, with D possibly matching TRBD1 (5 bases). There are 13 residues in the CDR3. Per the germline V gene, CDR1 is MNHEY and CDR2 is SMNVEV (reference sequence). The V gene lost 3 bases and the J gene lost 5 bases, with 10 bases spanning the gap. The CDR3 nucleotides read TGTGCCAGCAGTTTCCTTCAGGGAACTGAAGCTTTCTTT. Translation: CASSFLQGTEAFF.

This chain links TRBV10-2 with TRBJ2-2; D gene uncertain. Germline V CDR1 and CDR2: WSHSY, SAAADI. V was pared by 10 bases and J by 2 bases, with 11 bases between. CDR3 size: 13 residues. Here the CDR3 reads CANRNRNTGELFF. As DNA, the CDR3 is TGCGCCAACCGTAACCGCAACACCGGGGAGCTGTTTTTT.

This chain's CDR3 is CAISGLMNTEAFF. The DNA for the CDR3 is TGTGCCATCAGCGGACTCATGAACACTGAAGCTTTCTTT. The genes are TRBV10-3 and TRBJ1-1, with D hard to call. The CDR3 contains 13 residues. The V gene lost 6 bases and the J gene lost 0 bases, with 8 bases spanning the gap. Germline V CDR1 and CDR2: ENHRY, SYGVKD.

This chain joins TRBV10-2 and TRBJ2-1; D gene unclear. CDR3 length: 16 residues. The V end was cut by 0 bases, the J end by 1 base, with 10 bases between. Per germline, CDR1 WSHSY and CDR2 SAAADI. CDR3 coding DNA: TGCGCCAGCAGTGAGTCGAAGGTTCCTTCCTACAATGAGCAGTTCTTC. Its translation is CASSESKVPSYNEQFF.

The J gene is TRBJ2-7, the V gene TRBV7-2; D may correspond to TRBD1 or TRBD2 (5 bases each). The CDR3 contains 14 residues. Germline V CDR1 and CDR2: SGHTA, FQGNSA. V was shortened by 2 bases and J by 1 base, with 9 bases between the two germline ends. CDR3 protein: CASSLQGRSYEQYF. In nucleotides, the CDR3 is TGTGCCAGCAGCTTACAGGGACGGTCCTACGAGCAGTACTTC.

The gene calls are TRBV29-1 and TRBJ2-5, with 10 nucleotides matching TRBD1. Germline lookup yields CDR1 SQVTM and CDR2 ANQGSEA. The CDR3 sequence is 15 residues long. With V trimmed by 5 bases and J by 1 base, 7 bases remained unmatched. The CDR3 loop is CSVNRDRGRQETQYF. Written as DNA, the CDR3 is TGCAGCGTTAACCGGGACAGGGGTCGCCAAGAGACCCAGTACTTC.

The chain employs TRBV2 and TRBJ2-5; the D call may be TRBD1 or TRBD2 (6 bases each). Trimming pared 10 bases from V and 2 bases from J, leaving 20 bases between. Germline V CDR1 and CDR2: SNHLY, FYNNEI. The CDR3 loop spans 15 amino acids. This CDR3 is CATSKIGGLQETQYF. CDR3 sequence (DNA): TGTGCCACCTCAAAAATAGGGGGGCTTCAAGAGACCCAGTACTTC.

The genes are TRBV27 and TRBJ2-7; unclear D gene. With 7 bases removed from V and 1 base from J, the gap between germline ends came to 14 bases. CDR1 and CDR2 (germline): MNHEY, SMNVEV (reference sequence). This CDR3 region has 14 residues. CDR3 region: CASNPTAMSYEQYF. The CDR3 bases are TGTGCCAGCAATCCAACTGCAATGTCCTACGAGCAGTACTTC.

The J gene is TRBJ1-2, the V gene TRBV28; TRBD1 aligns across 12 bases. The CDR3 spans 17 residues. CDR1 and CDR2 (germline): MDHEN, SYDVKM. The J segment lost 3 bases and the V segment lost 6 bases, leaving 11 bases of the junction unmatched. CDR3: CASSPGQGAQSYYGYTF. In nucleotides, the CDR3 is TGTGCCAGCAGCCCGGGACAGGGGGCCCAAAGTTACTATGGCTACACCTTC.

The chain couples TRBV28 to TRBJ2-3; possible D gene TRBD2, 5 bases. The CDR3 contains 16 residues. Germline CDR1 reads MDHEN; CDR2 reads SYDVKM. Trimming took 3 bases from V and 1 from J, leaving 14 bases between them. The CDR3 nucleotides are TGTGCCAGCAGTTTCCCGCTGGGGAGCGGCACAGATACGCAGTATTTT. Its translation: CASSFPLGSGTDTQYF.

V usage is TRBV7-2 and J usage is TRBJ2-7; tentative D call: TRBD1 (5 bases). This CDR3 contains 15 residues. Germline-derived CDR1 and CDR2 are SGHTA and FQGNSA. V lost 3 bases and J lost 3, with 15 bases in between. The chain's CDR3 is CASSLRQSGSYEQYF. CDR3 in DNA: TGTGCCAGCAGCTTGAGACAGTCTGGAAGCTACGAGCAGTACTTC. The whole variable domain, remainder taken from reference TRBV7-2 and TRBJ2-7, is GAGVSQSPSNKVTEKGKDVELRCDPISGHTALYWYRQSLGQGLEFLIYFQGNSAPDKSGLPSDRFSAERTGGSVSTLTIQRTQQEDSAVYLCASSLRQSGSYEQYFGPGTRLTVT.

The V gene is TRBV5-8, the J gene TRBJ2-6; 7 bases match TRBD1. The CDR3 spans 14 residues. J was trimmed by 3 bases and V by 5 bases; bases with no gene match: 2. Per germline, CDR1 SGHTS and CDR2 YDEGEE. The CDR3 protein is CASRRGLGANVLTF. The DNA for the CDR3 is TGTGCCAGCAGAAGGGGGCTTGGGGCCAACGTCCTGACTTTC. The variable domain in full, with the rest retrieved from reference TRBV5-8 and TRBJ2-6, is EAGVTQSPTHLIKTRGQQATLRCSPISGHTSVYWYQQALGLGLQFLLWYDEGEERNRGNFPPRFSGRQFPNYSSELNVNALELEDSALYLCASRRGLGANVLTFGAGSRLTVL.

The chain recombines TRBV4-2 with TRBJ2-7; the D gene is possibly TRBD2 (6 bases). CDR1 and CDR2 from the germline V gene are LGHNA and YNFKEQ. The CDR3 has 13 residues. Trimming shortened V by 1 base and J by 3 bases, and 7 bases separated the two germline ends. The CDR3 loop is CASSQGGVYEQYF. DNA for the CDR3: TGTGCCAGCAGCCAAGGGGGGGTCTACGAGCAGTACTTC.